This TCR beta chain was recovered during a study of OX40 agonist ivuxolimab in advanced cancers. Looking at the study overall: A history of anti-PD-1, anti-PD-L1 or anti-CTLA-4 therapy was acceptable, and over 35% had some.

A remark on this clone: Its antigen remains unidentified.

Patients were excluded for autoimmune disease history or systemic immunosuppression. The table came from immunoSEQ multiplex PCR; TCRdb's copy has only in-frame clones and leaves some out. The sample has 70,000 to 95,000 clones, around 84% seen once. With V trimmed by 0 bases and J by 7 bases, 8 bases remained unmatched. The CDR3 covers 16 residues. Per the germline V gene, CDR1 is KGHSH and CDR2 is LQKENI. Study results and limitations: Compared with CD4+, CD8+ T cells on average had more expanded clones. CD4+ and CD8+ T cells in blood underwent clonal expansion by week 6 at 0.1 to 3.0 mg/kg.

J is TRBJ2-2 and V is TRBV18; 7 bases are shared with TRBD2. The sample in question was CD4+ or CD8+ T cells sorted from blood, obtained in a trial of the OX40 agonist ivuxolimab. This clonotype was obtained from an adult with an advanced solid tumor such as melanoma, head and neck, liver or kidney cancer. CDR3 protein: CASSPPSGRGVGELFF. The CDR3 region has the DNA TGTGCCAGCTCACCACCATCAGGGAGGGGCGTCGGGGAGCTGTTTTTT.